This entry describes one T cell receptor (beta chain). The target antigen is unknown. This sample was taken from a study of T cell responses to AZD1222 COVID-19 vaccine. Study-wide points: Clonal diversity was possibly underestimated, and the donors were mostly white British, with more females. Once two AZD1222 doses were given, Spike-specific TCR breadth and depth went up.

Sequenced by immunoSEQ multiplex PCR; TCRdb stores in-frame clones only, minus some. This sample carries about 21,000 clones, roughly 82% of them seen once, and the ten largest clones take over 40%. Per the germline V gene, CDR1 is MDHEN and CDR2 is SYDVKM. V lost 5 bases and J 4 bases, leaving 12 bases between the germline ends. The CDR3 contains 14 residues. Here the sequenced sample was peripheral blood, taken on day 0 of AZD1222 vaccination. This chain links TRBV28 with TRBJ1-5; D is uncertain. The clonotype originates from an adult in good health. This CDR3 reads CASSPPGGNQPQHF. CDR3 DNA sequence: TGTGCCAGCAGTCCCCCTGGAGGGAATCAGCCCCAGCATTTT. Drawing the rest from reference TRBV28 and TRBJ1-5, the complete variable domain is DVKVTQSSRYLVKRTGEKVFLECVQDMDHENMFWYRQDPGLGLRLIYFSYDVKMKEKGDIPEGYSVSREKKERFSLILESASTNQTSMYLCASSPPGGNQPQHFGDGTRLSIL.